This T cell receptor (beta chain) was sequenced during a study of identical twins. TCRdb analysed the 5' RACE reads with MiXCR anew, one entry per CDR3 protein. The sample includes approximately 700,000 distinct CDR3 sequences, approximately 18% seen only once; the top ten take 10% to 15%. V dropped 5 bases and J dropped 3; count of bases not matched to a gene: 9. CDR1 is ENHRY and CDR2 is SYGVKD in the germline V gene. This CDR3 is built from 16 residues. The same sample was also studied in work on T cells expressing NK-cell markers. From that paper: Repertoire data for TCR beta were derived from sorted T cells (CD3+CD56+NKG2C+, CD3+CD56+NKG2C- and CD3+CD56-NKG2C+).

The genes are TRBV10-3 and TRBJ2-3; TRBD2 matches 9 bases. Material: PBMCs. The TCR originated in a woman under 30 in good health. In DNA, the CDR3 is TGTGCCATCAGTCCATTAGCGGGAGTGCTGACAGATACGCAGTATTTT. Amino acids: CAISPLAGVLTDTQYF.